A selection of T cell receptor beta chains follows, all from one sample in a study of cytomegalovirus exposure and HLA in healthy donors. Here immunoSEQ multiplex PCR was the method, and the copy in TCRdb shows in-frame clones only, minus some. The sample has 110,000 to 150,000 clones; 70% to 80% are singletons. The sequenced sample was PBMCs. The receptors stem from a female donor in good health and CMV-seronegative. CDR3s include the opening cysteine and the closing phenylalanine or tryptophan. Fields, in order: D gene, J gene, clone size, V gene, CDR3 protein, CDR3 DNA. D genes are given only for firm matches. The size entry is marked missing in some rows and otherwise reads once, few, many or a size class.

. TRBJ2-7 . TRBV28 CASNTVVTVNFYEQYF TGTGCCAGCAATACCGTGGTAACCGTCAACTTCTACGAGCAGTACTTC
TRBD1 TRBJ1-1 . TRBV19 CASSQGGSRYTEAFF TGTGCCAGTAGTCAAGGGGGCAGTAGGTACACTGAAGCTTTCTTT
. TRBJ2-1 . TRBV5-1 CASRPNTGGRDSYNEQFF TGCGCCAGCCGACCGAATACGGGGGGCCGAGACTCCTACAATGAGCAGTTCTTC
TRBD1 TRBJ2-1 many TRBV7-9 CASSRGTGRFTNEQFF TGTGCCAGCAGCCGAGGGACAGGGAGATTTACCAATGAGCAGTTCTTC
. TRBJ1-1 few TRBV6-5 CASSYSQGLTEAFF TGTGCCAGCAGTTACTCTCAGGGTCTCACTGAAGCTTTCTTT
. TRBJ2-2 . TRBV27 CASTHLRETTGELFF TGTGCCAGCACCCACCTGCGGGAAACCACCGGGGAGCTGTTTTTT
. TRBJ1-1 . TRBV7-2 CASSLAAGDTEAFF TGTGCCAGCAGCTTAGCGGCAGGGGACACTGAAGCTTTCTTT
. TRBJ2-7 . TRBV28 CASRGASYEQYF TGTGCCAGCAGGGGGGCCTCTTACGAGCAGTACTTC
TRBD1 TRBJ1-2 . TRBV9 CASSVDQGAHGYTF TGTGCCAGCAGCGTAGATCAGGGGGCACATGGCTACACCTTC
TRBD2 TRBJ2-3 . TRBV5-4 CASSRTSGSTDTQYF TGTGCCAGCAGCCGGACTAGCGGTAGCACAGATACGCAGTATTTT
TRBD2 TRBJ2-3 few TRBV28 CASSSGGLAPDTQYF TGTGCCAGCAGTTCTGGAGGACTAGCTCCAGATACGCAGTATTTT
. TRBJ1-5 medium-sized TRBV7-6 CASSLGGTRVSNQPQHF TGTGCCAGCAGCTTAGGGGGGACAAGAGTTAGCAATCAGCCCCAGCATTTT
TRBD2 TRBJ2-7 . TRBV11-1 CASSRRLAGGVFSYEQYF TGTGCCAGCAGCCGCAGACTAGCGGGAGGCGTATTTTCCTACGAGCAGTACTTC
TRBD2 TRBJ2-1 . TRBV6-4 CASSETSGDYNEQFF TGTGCCAGCAGTGAGACTAGCGGTGACTACAATGAGCAGTTCTTC
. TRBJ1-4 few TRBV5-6 CASSLYGDGEKLFF TGTGCCAGCAGCTTATACGGGGATGGTGAAAAACTGTTTTTT
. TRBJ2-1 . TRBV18 CASSPRGGGAPSSYNEQFF TGTGCCAGCTCCCCTCGGGGCGGGGGCGCACCTAGCTCCTACAATGAGCAGTTCTTC
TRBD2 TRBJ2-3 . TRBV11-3 CASSLKLAGGPSTDTQYF TGTGCCAGCAGCTTGAAACTAGCGGGAGGGCCAAGCACAGATACGCAGTATTTT
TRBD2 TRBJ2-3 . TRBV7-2 CASSLVSSGVGSTDTQYF TGTGCCAGCAGCTTAGTTTCTAGCGGGGTGGGTAGCACAGATACGCAGTATTTT
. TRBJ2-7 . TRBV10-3 CAISEAQAGSYEQYF TGTGCCATCAGTGAAGCCCAAGCGGGCTCCTACGAGCAGTACTTC
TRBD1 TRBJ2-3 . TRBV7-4 CASSSGQWCTDTQYF TGTGCCAGCAGCTCGGGACAGTGGTGCACAGATACGCAGTATTTT
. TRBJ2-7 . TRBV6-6 CASSPSGVTYEQYF TGTGCCAGCAGTCCCTCCGGGGTTACTTACGAGCAGTACTTC
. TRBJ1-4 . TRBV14 CASSQVEEKLFF TGTGCCAGCAGCCAAGTCGAGGAAAAACTGTTTTTT